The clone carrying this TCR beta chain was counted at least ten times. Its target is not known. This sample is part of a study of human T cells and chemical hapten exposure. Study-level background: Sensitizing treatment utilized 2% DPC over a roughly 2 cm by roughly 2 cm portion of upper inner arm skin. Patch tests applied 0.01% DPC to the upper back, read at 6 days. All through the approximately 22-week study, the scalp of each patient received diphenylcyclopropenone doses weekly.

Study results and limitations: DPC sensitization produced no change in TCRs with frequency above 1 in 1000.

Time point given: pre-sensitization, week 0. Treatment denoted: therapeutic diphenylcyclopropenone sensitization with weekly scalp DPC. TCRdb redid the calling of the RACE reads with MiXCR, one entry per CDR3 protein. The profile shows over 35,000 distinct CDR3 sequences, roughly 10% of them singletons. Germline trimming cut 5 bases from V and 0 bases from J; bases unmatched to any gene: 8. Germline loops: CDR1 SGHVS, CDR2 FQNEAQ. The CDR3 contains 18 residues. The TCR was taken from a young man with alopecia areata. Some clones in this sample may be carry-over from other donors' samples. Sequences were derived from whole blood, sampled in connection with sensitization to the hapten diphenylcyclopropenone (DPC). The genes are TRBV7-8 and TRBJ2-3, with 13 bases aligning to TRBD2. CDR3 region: CASSMGTSGIPSTDTQYF. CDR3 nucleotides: TGTGCCAGCAGCATGGGGACTAGCGGGATCCCTAGCACAGATACGCAGTATTTT.